This entry is about one T cell receptor beta chain. Measured with immunoSEQ multiplex PCR; TCRdb has only the in-frame clones, and not every one. Of about 150,000 clones detected, 70% to 90% appear once; the ten largest clones hold 20% to 25%. Donors were drawn from the approximately 120-subject validation cohort, separate from the roughly 700-subject first cohort. Germline V CDR1 and CDR2: SGHDN, FVKESK. With 5 bases clipped from V and 7 bases from J, the junction kept 5 bases outside the gene matches. The CDR3 runs to 14 residues. These data belong to a study of cytomegalovirus exposure and HLA in healthy donors.

V and J are TRBV14 and TRBJ1-4; 9 positions agree with TRBD1. The sequence was collected from a man aged 18 to 29 in good health and CMV-seropositive. The source material was PBMCs. CDR3: CASSWDRATEKLFF. The CDR3 nucleotides are TGTGCCAGCAGCTGGGACAGGGCGACTGAAAAACTGTTTTTT.